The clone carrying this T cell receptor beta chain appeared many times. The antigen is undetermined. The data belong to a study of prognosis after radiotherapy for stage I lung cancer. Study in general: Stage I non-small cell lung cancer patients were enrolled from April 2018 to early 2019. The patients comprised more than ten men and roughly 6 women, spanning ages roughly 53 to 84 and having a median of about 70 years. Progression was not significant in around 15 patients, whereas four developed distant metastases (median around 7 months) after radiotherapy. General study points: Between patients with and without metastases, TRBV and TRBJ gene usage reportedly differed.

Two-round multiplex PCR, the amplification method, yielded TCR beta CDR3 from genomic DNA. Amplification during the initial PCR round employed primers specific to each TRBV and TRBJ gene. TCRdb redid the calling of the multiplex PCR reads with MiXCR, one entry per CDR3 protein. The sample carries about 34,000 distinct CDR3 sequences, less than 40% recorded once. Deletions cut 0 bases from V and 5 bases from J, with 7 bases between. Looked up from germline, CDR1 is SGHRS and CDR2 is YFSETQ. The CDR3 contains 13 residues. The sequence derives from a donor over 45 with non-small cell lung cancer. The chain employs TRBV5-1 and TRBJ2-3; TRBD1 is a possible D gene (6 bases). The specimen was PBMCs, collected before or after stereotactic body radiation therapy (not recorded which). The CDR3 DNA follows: TGCGCCAGCAGCTTGGACAGGGTAGATACGCAGTATTTT. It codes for CASSLDRVDTQYF.